This T cell receptor beta chain was recorded in a study of metastatic and nonmetastatic thyroid tumors. V was shortened by 0 bases and J by 1 base, with 10 bases between the two germline ends. CDR3 length equals 16 residues. The germline CDR1 and CDR2 sequences are MRHNA and SNTAGT. Thyroid surgery took place with no prior treatment in any patient. MiXCR was used by TCRdb to re-call the PCR reads. This table has around 30,000 clones, 15% to 20% appearing once. The sequence came from a female donor with papillary thyroid cancer or a benign thyroid nodule (not recorded which). Some clones in this sample may be carry-over from other donors' samples. Sequencing was carried out using blood. The chain couples TRBV6-4 to TRBJ2-4, with D hard to call. For the CDR3, the DNA is TGTGCCAGCAGTGACTCGACCTGGTGGGCCAAAAACATTCAGTACTTC. Translated: CASSDSTWWAKNIQYF.